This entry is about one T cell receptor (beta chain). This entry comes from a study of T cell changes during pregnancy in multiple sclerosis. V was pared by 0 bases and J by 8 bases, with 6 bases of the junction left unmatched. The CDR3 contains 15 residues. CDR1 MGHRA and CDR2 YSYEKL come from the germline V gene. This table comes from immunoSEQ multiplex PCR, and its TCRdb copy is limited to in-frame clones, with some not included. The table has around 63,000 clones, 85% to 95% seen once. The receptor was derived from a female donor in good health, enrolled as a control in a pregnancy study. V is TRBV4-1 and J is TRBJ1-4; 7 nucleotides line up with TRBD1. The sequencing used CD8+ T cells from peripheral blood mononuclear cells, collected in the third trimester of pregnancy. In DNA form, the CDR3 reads TGCGCCAGCAGCCAAGACCCAGGGGGAAGGGAAAAACTGTTTTTT. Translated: CASSQDPGGREKLFF.